This is a list of T cell receptor beta chains from one sample in a study of T cells in Graves' hyperthyroidism and ophthalmopathy. TCRdb ran MiXCR on the multiplex PCR reads and lists one entry per CDR3 protein. The profile shows about 620,000 distinct CDR3 sequences, about a sixth of them singletons. Sequenced material: blood. The origin of the receptors is a young woman with Graves' hyperthyroidism. Each CDR3 is given with its conserved first and last residue. Fields, in order: V gene, clone size, D gene, CDR3 protein. D genes are given only for firm matches. Part of the rows lack a size; the others show once, few, many or a class for expanded clones.

TRBV20-1 | - | TRBD2 | CSARLSGRPGTDTQYF
TRBV5-8 | many | - | CASSFGTTQYF
TRBV13 | few | - | CASSLKLDWGRGETQYF
TRBV20-1 | - | - | CSAKGEISYEQYF
TRBV28 | - | - | CASSVPGVSGANVLTF
TRBV11-2 | - | TRBD2 | CASSLDWGLAGDRNEQFF
TRBV12-3/TRBV12-4 | many | - | CALNNLGGVDEQFF
TRBV10-3 | - | - | CAISANSGNTIYF
TRBV11-3 | many | - | CASSLVGLPYEQYF
TRBV28 | many | TRBD2 | CASSPIPGLAGVDTQYF
TRBV28 | many | TRBD1 | CASSPHQGAGVEAFF
TRBV27 | - | - | CASSLSPLWGGEAFF
TRBV11-2 | many | TRBD2 | CASSLDGLAIYEQYF
TRBV9 | many | - | CASSTGEGIDQLQHF